This T cell receptor (beta chain) was obtained from a study of blood T cell repertoires in COVID-19 (dated by TCRdb to about 2020). With regard to the full study: The collaborator samples originated in the United States, Italy and Spain and spanned the acute and convalescent phases of COVID-19. The repertoires were released in a freely available public database meant as a resource for research on the immune response to SARS-CoV-2. The prospective study material was composed of cDNA or gDNA derived from T cells, B-cell-depleted T cells, or PBMCs. Subjects who had been exposed to COVID-19, were actively infected with it, or had recovered from it provided the deeply sampled blood TCRbeta repertoires that made up the dataset. Where HLA class I and class II types were available, the types were taken from metadata supplied by the sample provider, not from assay-based typing. The samples were drawn from the first 160 participants of the ongoing ImmuneRACE study and from some 1,300 subjects provided by 6 global collaborators. Nearly every sample came with metadata listing a de-identified subject ID, COVID-19 status, age in years and sex. Overall results and qualifications from the work: The amount of clinical and demographic metadata varied by source and participant and was provided uncurated.

For CDR1 and CDR2, the germline V gene (reference sequence) lists PRHDT and FYEKMQ. Unmatched junction bases come to 10, with V trimmed by 5 bases and J by 5 bases. Including the terminal cysteine and phenylalanine, the CDR3 comprises 16 residues. Here the CDR3 DNA is all that survives: 48 bases in frame from base 1. In Seattle, one collaborating source enrolled patients while the infection was active and tracked those patients longitudinally over the course of disease. Whole blood was collected in K2EDTA tubes by collaborating institutions according to the institutions' own protocols. For TCRbeta analysis, collaborators shipped samples as frozen whole blood, isolated PBMCs, or DNA extracted from either of those sample types. The immunoSEQ Assay, a bias-controlled multiplex PCR, was used to amplify TCRbeta CDR3 regions from genomic DNA. Regarding the original processing steps: Nucleated cell counts per sample were estimated from amplification of reference gene primers within the assay. To quantify the absolute abundance of each unique TCRbeta CDR3 rearrangement, sequence reads were collapsed and filtered. For each sample, productive Simpson clonality was calculated by taking the square root of Simpson's diversity index across productive rearrangements. The immuneACCESS repertoire file appears here via TCRdb, limited to in-frame rearrangements. These files lack a portion of the clones; in checked studies, under half of the deficit traces to unresolved V genes, and the cause of the others is not known. V and J calls and clone size are those listed in that table; D and trimming were worked out from the DNA. Recorded for this sample are just over 300,000 clones; roughly 90% of them occurred a single time. The ten largest clones add up to 1.5% to 2% of the sample.

A word on this clone: Its antigen remains unidentified. Per-base qualities were not stored, and no clone one base away is much larger.

The origin of this receptor is a woman aged 25 to 45 with COVID-19, enrolled during active disease. Material: peripheral blood. The chain is encoded by TRBV13 joined to TRBJ2-5; 11 junctional bases match TRBD2. The DNA sequence is as follows: TGTGCCAGCAGCCTCCGACTAGCGGGGCCCGGGGAGACCCAGTACTTC. This codes for CASSLRLAGPGETQYF.